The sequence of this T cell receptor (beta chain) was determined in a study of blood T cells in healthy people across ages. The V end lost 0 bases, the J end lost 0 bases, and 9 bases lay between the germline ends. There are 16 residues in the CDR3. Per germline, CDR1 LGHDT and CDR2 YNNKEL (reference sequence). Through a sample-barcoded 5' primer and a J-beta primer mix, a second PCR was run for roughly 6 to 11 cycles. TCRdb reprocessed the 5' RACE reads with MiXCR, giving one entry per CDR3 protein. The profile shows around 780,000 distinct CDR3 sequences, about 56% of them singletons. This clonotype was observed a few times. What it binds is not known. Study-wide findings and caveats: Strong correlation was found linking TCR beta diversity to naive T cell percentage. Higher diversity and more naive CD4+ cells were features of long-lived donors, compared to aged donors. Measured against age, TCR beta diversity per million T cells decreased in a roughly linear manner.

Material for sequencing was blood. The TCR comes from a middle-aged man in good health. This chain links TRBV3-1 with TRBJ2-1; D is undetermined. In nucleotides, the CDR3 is TGTGCCAGCAGCCAAGACAACGCCGGCTCCTACAATGAGCAGTTCTTC. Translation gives CASSQDNAGSYNEQFF.